The present entry profiles one TCR beta chain with its context. The target antigen is unknown. On cycle 4 day 1 and cycle 7 day 1, as well as at baseline, blood was sampled. This specimen belongs to a study of OX40 agonist ivuxolimab in advanced cancers. Across the whole study: The dose-escalation cohort had hepatocellular carcinoma, melanoma, renal cell or head and neck cancer.

TCRdb's copy holds only in-frame clones and misses some; the assay was immunoSEQ multiplex PCR. The profile shows around 22,000 clones, 84% of them singletons. Study-level findings and limits: CD4+ and CD8+ blood T cells expanded clonally by week 6 at 0.1 to 3.0 mg/kg. A proportion of nonresponders additionally exhibited low normalized T-cell clonal expansion.

Germline V gives CDR1 SGHDT, CDR2 YYEEEE. Germline trimming cut 0 bases from V and 4 bases from J; bases unmatched to any gene: 1. The CDR3 runs 14 residues. The receptor was derived from an adult with an advanced solid tumor such as melanoma, head and neck, liver or kidney cancer. The source was CD4+ or CD8+ T cells sorted from blood, collected in a trial of the OX40 agonist ivuxolimab. V and J are TRBV5-6 and TRBJ2-3; the match to TRBD2 covers 8 bases. The CDR3 coding sequence is TGTGCCAGCAGCTTGGGACTAGCGTCAGATACGCAGTATTTT. As protein: CASSLGLASDTQYF.